This is a list of T cell receptor beta chains from one sample in a study of blood T cell repertoires in COVID-19. The assay was immunoSEQ multiplex PCR, and TCRdb's table has in-frame clones only and misses some. This sample has more than 450,000 clones, with about 90% found just once. The sequenced sample consisted of PBMCs or T cells enriched from blood (not recorded which). The receptors were sampled from a woman aged 18-29 years who had recovered from COVID-19. Both conserved end residues are part of each CDR3. The D gene is left open where the match is weak. Some rows have no size entry. The others give once, few or many, or a class for an expanded clone.

V	D	length	size	J	DNA	CDR3
TRBV3-1/TRBV3-2	.	15	.	TRBJ1-2	TGTGCCAGCAGCCAAGATCTAACGGGGAACTATGGCTACACCTTC	CASSQDLTGNYGYTF
TRBV4-1	TRBD1	15	.	TRBJ2-7	TGCGCCAGCAGCCAACTCGGGACAGGTCTCTACGAGCAGTACTTC	CASSQLGTGLYEQYF
TRBV2	TRBD2	14	.	TRBJ2-5	TGTGCCAGCAGTGGGTCCCCGGGAGGGAAGACCCAGTACTTC	CASSGSPGGKTQYF
TRBV7-9	.	18	.	TRBJ2-2	TGTGCCAGCAATCTTAACCCCGCGGCGGCCGATGGGACCGGGGAGCTGTTTTTT	CASNLNPAAADGTGELFF
TRBV19	.	14	.	TRBJ2-7	TGTGCCAGTAGTATAGAATCGAGCTCCTACGAGCAGTACTTC	CASSIESSSYEQYF
TRBV19	.	14	.	TRBJ2-5	TGTGCCAGTAGTACGGGACTTTCACAAGAGACCCAGTACTTC	CASSTGLSQETQYF
TRBV5-1	.	15	few	TRBJ1-3	TGCGCCAGCAGCTTGGGGGGCTACGGTACAGACACCATATATTTT	CASSLGGYGTDTIYF
TRBV11-2	TRBD2	15	.	TRBJ2-7	TGTGCCAGCAGCTTAGGACTAGCAGTAGACTACGAGCAGTACTTC	CASSLGLAVDYEQYF
TRBV4-1	.	15	.	TRBJ2-4	TGCGCCAGCAGCCAAGATAGAGGAACCAAAAACATTCAGTACTTC	CASSQDRGTKNIQYF
TRBV7-3	TRBD1	16	.	TRBJ2-5	TGTGCCAGCAGCTTGGGAACAGGGGAAGGCCAAGAGACCCAGTACTTC	CASSLGTGEGQETQYF
TRBV5-1	.	18	.	TRBJ1-3	TGCGCCAGCAGCTTGCGGGCCAGGGGTTTGAGCTCTGGAAACACCATATATTTT	CASSLRARGLSSGNTIYF
TRBV7-2	TRBD1	15	once	TRBJ1-1	TGTGCCAGCAGGGGACAGAGGAGTGGGGAACTTGAAGCTTTCTTT	CASRGQRSGELEAFF
TRBV10-3	TRBD2	14	.	TRBJ2-1	TGTGCCATCAGTGCCAGCGGGGGGGGGAATGAGCAGTTCTTC	CAISASGGGNEQFF
TRBV2	TRBD2	15	.	TRBJ2-2	TGTGCCAGCACGATGACTAGCGGGTACACCGGGGAGCTGTTTTTT	CASTMTSGYTGELFF
TRBV19	TRBD1	13	.	TRBJ1-2	TGTGCCACCGCAAAGGGGGCTTTCTATGGCTACACCTTC	CATAKGAFYGYTF
TRBV5-1	.	14	.	TRBJ1-2	TGCGCCAGCAGCCTCGGACAGATTGCTTATGGCTACACCTTC	CASSLGQIAYGYTF
TRBV3-1/TRBV3-2	TRBD2	18	.	TRBJ2-2	TGTGCCAGCAGCTTAAATCCGGGACTAGCGGGGCGAACCGGGGAGCTGTTTTTT	CASSLNPGLAGRTGELFF
TRBV24-1	.	13	.	TRBJ2-5	TGTGCCACCAGTGACGGGAGTGGGGAGACCCAGTACTTC	CATSDGSGETQYF
TRBV5-4	.	13	.	TRBJ2-3	TGTGCCAGCAGCTTGATTGAGGTGGATACGCAGTATTTT	CASSLIEVDTQYF
TRBV30	.	13	.	TRBJ1-3	TGTGCCTGGAGTTCGGGACTCGGAAACACCATATATTTT	CAWSSGLGNTIYF
TRBV21-1	.	20	once	TRBJ1-5	TGTGCCAGCAGCCGCCCCCCCCTGGACAGGGAGGGGGATAGCAATCAGCCCCAGCATTTT	CASSRPPLDREGDSNQPQHF
TRBV6-5	TRBD1	12	.	TRBJ2-7	TGTGCCAGCACCCCGACAGGGTTCGAGCAGTACTTC	CASTPTGFEQYF
TRBV5-6	.	15	.	TRBJ1-2	TGTGCCAGCAGCCTTCCGGGACAAGCTAACTATGGCTACACCTTC	CASSLPGQANYGYTF
TRBV2	.	13	.	TRBJ2-2	TGTGCCAGCAGTGAAGAACAGGAGGGGGAGCTGTTTTTT	CASSEEQEGELFF
TRBV4-2	.	14	few	TRBJ1-1	TGTGCCAGCAGCCGGGCCCAGGGAGGCGCTGAAGCTTTCTTT	CASSRAQGGAEAFF
TRBV12-3/TRBV12-4	TRBD1	13	.	TRBJ1-1	TGTGCCAGCAGTGCGGACAGGTCAAGTAAAGCTTTCTTT	CASSADRSSKAFF
TRBV28	TRBD1	15	.	TRBJ1-2	TGTGCCAGCAGTGGGGGGCAGGGGGCGAGTTATGGCTACACCTTC	CASSGGQGASYGYTF
TRBV29-1	.	15	.	TRBJ1-1	TGCAGCGTTGACGATAACAGGGCGACTAACACTGAAGCTTTCTTT	CSVDDNRATNTEAFF
TRBV6-1	TRBD1	17	.	TRBJ1-2	TGTGCCAGCAGTGAACCAGCGGGGACAGGGCGCGACTATGGCTACACCTTC	CASSEPAGTGRDYGYTF
TRBV30	.	16	.	TRBJ1-5	TGTGCCTGGAGGCAGTCACGGGGATATAGCAATCAGCCCCAGCATTTT	CAWRQSRGYSNQPQHF